Listed below are T cell receptor beta chains from one sample, sequenced in a study of blood T cells in healthy people across ages. TCRdb ran MiXCR on the 5' RACE reads and lists one entry per CDR3 protein. The sample lists 1.5 million to 2 million distinct CDR3 sequences, roughly 32% seen once, with approximately 10% in the top ten. Sequenced input: blood. These receptors all stem from a woman aged 25 to 39 in good health. CDR3s include the opening cysteine and the closing phenylalanine or tryptophan. D genes are given only for firm matches. Size values are once, few and many counts, or a class for expanded clones, and some rows have none.

>NA|TRBV11-2|TRBJ1-1|16|NA
TGTGCCAGCAGCCTATCGGGGGGGCTGGGGAACACTGAAGCTTTCTTT
CASSLSGGLGNTEAFF
>NA|TRBV11-2|TRBJ2-3|13|NA
TGTGCCGGCAGCCTCCCGATCACAGATACGCAGTATTTT
CAGSLPITDTQYF
>NA|TRBV6-5|TRBJ1-5|14|NA
TGTGCCAGCAGTTACTCTTCGGGGACTCAGCCCCAGCATTTT
CASSYSSGTQPQHF
>TRBD1|TRBV12-3/TRBV12-4|TRBJ1-6|16|few
TGTGCCAGCAGTTCCAGGACAGGGGGGTTTAATTCACCCCTCCACTTT
CASSSRTGGFNSPLHF
>TRBD1|TRBV10-3|TRBJ1-2|15|many
TGTGCCATCAGTGAGCCCGGACAGGCAAGGGATGGCTACACCTTC
CAISEPGQARDGYTF
>NA|TRBV9|TRBJ2-3|14|NA
TGTGCCAGCAGCGGAGCTGGGGGAAGGGATACGCAGTATTTT
CASSGAGGRDTQYF
>NA|TRBV7-3|TRBJ1-6|14|NA
TGTGCCAGCAGCTTCGCAGGGGCCCGCTCACCCCTCCACTTT
CASSFAGARSPLHF
>TRBD2|TRBV3-1|TRBJ2-1|17|NA
TGTGCCAGCAGCCAGGGACTAGCGGGGGATTCCTACAATGAGCAGTTCTTC
CASSQGLAGDSYNEQFF
>NA|TRBV28|TRBJ1-5|14|NA
TGTGCCAGCGGTCGGTTGTCGAGCAATCAGCCCCAGCATTTT
CASGRLSSNQPQHF
>NA|TRBV3-1|TRBJ1-5|17|NA
TGTGCCAGCAGCGGGACGACAGGCGGAAGTAACAATCAGCCCCAGCATTTT
CASSGTTGGSNNQPQHF
>NA|TRBV20-1|TRBJ1-5|14|few
TGCAGTGCAGCGCCAGGGCAGGGTGTGCAGCCCCAGCATTTT
CSAAPGQGVQPQHF
>TRBD2|TRBV20-1|TRBJ2-3|17|NA
TGCAGTGCTAGAGACTCCCGACTAGCGGGAAGCACAGATACGCAGTATTTT
CSARDSRLAGSTDTQYF
>NA|TRBV7-2|TRBJ2-1|14|NA
TGTGCCAGCAGCTTCGACCTGGCCTCGGATGAGCAGTTCTTC
CASSFDLASDEQFF
>NA|TRBV19|TRBJ1-5|15|few
TGTGCCAGTAGTGAAGGGTGGGCTAGCAATCAGCCCCAGCATTTT
CASSEGWASNQPQHF
>NA|TRBV3-1|TRBJ2-7|15|few
TGTGCCAGCAGCCAAGCCGGGGGAAACCCATACGAGCAGTACTTC
CASSQAGGNPYEQYF
>TRBD1|TRBV20-1|TRBJ2-7|12|few
TGCAGTGTACATGGGACAGTTTACGAGCAGTACTTC
CSVHGTVYEQYF
>NA|TRBV3-1|TRBJ2-7|13|NA
TGTGCCAGCAGCCAAAATCCCTGGTCCGAGCAGTACTTC
CASSQNPWSEQYF
>NA|TRBV6-6|TRBJ2-7|15|few
TGTGCCAGCAGTCCGGACACTCCAGAAATCTACGAGCAGTACTTC
CASSPDTPEIYEQYF
>NA|TRBV19|TRBJ2-1|17|NA
TGTGCCAGTAGTATCCTCTTGGACAGCGAGGGGTACAATGAGCAGTTCTTC
CASSILLDSEGYNEQFF
>TRBD2|TRBV5-1|TRBJ2-1|14|NA
TGCGCCAGCAGCCTGGGACTAGCGGGGGACAGGAAGTTCTTC
CASSLGLAGDRKFF
>TRBD1|TRBV29-1|TRBJ1-2|15|few
TGCAGCGTTGAAACTGGGACAGGGTACAACTATGGCTACACCTTC
CSVETGTGYNYGYTF
>NA|TRBV6-5|TRBJ1-1|13|NA
TGTGCCAGCAGCCGCTGGTCGAACACTGAAGCTTTCTTT
CASSRWSNTEAFF
>NA|TRBV6-1|TRBJ2-1|14|NA
TGTGCCAGCAACTTAGGGGCGTCCTACAATGAGCAGTTCTTC
CASNLGASYNEQFF
>TRBD2|TRBV20-1|TRBJ2-7|14|NA
TGCAGTGCTAGACTACTAGCGGGAATCTACGAGCAGTACTTC
CSARLLAGIYEQYF
>TRBD2|TRBV20-1|TRBJ2-7|19|few
TGCAGTGCTCGATTCAAGATCCTAGCGGGAGGCCATCACGTGTACGAGCAGTACTTC
CSARFKILAGGHHVYEQYF
>NA|TRBV15|TRBJ2-7|13|many
TGTGCCACCAGCCGGAGACCCTGGGACGAGCAGTACTTC
CATSRRPWDEQYF
>NA|TRBV9|TRBJ2-1|15|NA
TGTGCCAGCAGCGTATACGAGCGGTCCTACAATGAGCAGTTCTTC
CASSVYERSYNEQFF
>TRBD2|TRBV5-4|TRBJ2-3|14|once
TGTGCCAGCAGCAGGGCGGGGGGGCCAAATACGCAGTATTTT
CASSRAGGPNTQYF
>TRBD1|TRBV6-1|TRBJ1-1|18|NA
TGTGCCAGCCCGGGCAGTATACAGGGGGACATCATGAACACTGAAGCTTTCTTT
CASPGSIQGDIMNTEAFF
>NA|TRBV3-1|TRBJ1-4|17|few
TGTGCCAGCAGCCATCGGGGGCGGGGGCCAACTAATGAAAAACTGTTTTTT
CASSHRGRGPTNEKLFF
>TRBD2|TRBV6-1|TRBJ2-1|19|NA
TGTGCCAGCAGTGAAGCGGGTAAGCGGGAGGGCCGGAGGACCTACGAGCAGTTCTTC
CASSEAGKREGRRTYEQFF
>NA|TRBV29-1|TRBJ2-5|13|few
TGCAGCGTTCGAGGGGGCGGGGCAGAGACCCAGTACTTC
CSVRGGGAETQYF
>NA|TRBV5-1|TRBJ2-3|16|few
TGCGCCAGCAGCCTAAGTGAGGGGGTCCCCACAGATACGCAGTATTTT
CASSLSEGVPTDTQYF
>TRBD1|TRBV6-1|TRBJ1-6|15|few
TGTGCCAGCAAAATTTCACAGGGGGGGAATTCACCCCTCCACTTT
CASKISQGGNSPLHF
>TRBD1|TRBV13|TRBJ2-5|15|few
TGTGCCAGCAGCCGTTTACAGGGGCACCAAGAGACCCAGTACTTC
CASSRLQGHQETQYF
>TRBD2|TRBV6-2/TRBV6-3|TRBJ2-3|17|NA
TGTGCCAGCCGAAGAATGCTAGCGGGGGGAAGCACAGATACGCAGTATTTT
CASRRMLAGGSTDTQYF
>NA|TRBV12-3/TRBV12-4|TRBJ2-1|15|NA
TGTGCCAGCATCCCGTCTCTAGCGTCCTACAATGAGCAGTTCTTC
CASIPSLASYNEQFF
>TRBD2|TRBV13|TRBJ2-1|17|NA
TGTGCCAGCAGCTCAGGGAGGCGGGAGGGCCCCTACAATGAGCAGTTCTTC
CASSSGRREGPYNEQFF
>NA|TRBV7-6|TRBJ2-5|13|many
TGTGCCAGCAGCCTGGGGGTGCGAGAGACCCAGTACTTC
CASSLGVRETQYF
>TRBD2|TRBV27|TRBJ2-5|16|few
TGTGCCAGCAGTCCCTCCGGGGGGGAAAAAGAAGAGACCCAGTACTTC
CASSPSGGEKEETQYF
>NA|TRBV20-1|TRBJ1-2|11|NA
TGCAGTGCTAGACTGGGGTATGGCTACACCTTC
CSARLGYGYTF
>TRBD1|TRBV6-5|TRBJ1-5|14|NA
TGTGCCAGCGGGGACAGTTACAGCAATCAGCCCCAGCATTTT
CASGDSYSNQPQHF